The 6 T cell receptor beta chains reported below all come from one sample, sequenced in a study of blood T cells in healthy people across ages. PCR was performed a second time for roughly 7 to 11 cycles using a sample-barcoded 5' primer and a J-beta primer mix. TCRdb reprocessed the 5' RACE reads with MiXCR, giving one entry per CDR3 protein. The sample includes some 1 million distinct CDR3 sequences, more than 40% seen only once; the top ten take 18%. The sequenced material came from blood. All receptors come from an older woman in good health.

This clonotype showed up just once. CDR3 loop: CASNWFAGELFF. CDR3 DNA sequence: TGTGCCAGCAATTGGTTCGCCGGGGAGCTGTTTTTT. The V gene is TRBV6-2 or TRBV6-3, the J gene TRBJ2-2; D is unresolved. The CDR3 extends over 12 amino acids. The germline CDR1 and CDR2 sequences are MNHEY and SVGEGT. The germline V and J ends were trimmed by 7 bases and 6 bases, with 9 bases remaining between them.

This CDR3 reads CASSSPWDEQYF. DNA for the CDR3: TGTGCCAGCAGCTCACCTTGGGATGAGCAGTACTTC. The J gene is TRBJ2-7, the V gene TRBV7-2; D gene uncertain. V lost 4 bases and J lost 7, with 11 bases in between. The CDR3 spans 12 residues. Germline loops: CDR1 SGHTA, CDR2 FQGNSA.

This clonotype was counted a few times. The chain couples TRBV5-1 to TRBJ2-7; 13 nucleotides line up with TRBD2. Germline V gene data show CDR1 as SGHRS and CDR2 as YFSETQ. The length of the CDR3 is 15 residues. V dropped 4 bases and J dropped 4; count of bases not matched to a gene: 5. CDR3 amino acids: CASSKGTSGTYEQYF. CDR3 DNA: TGCGCCAGCAGCAAGGGGACTAGCGGGACTTACGAGCAGTACTTC.

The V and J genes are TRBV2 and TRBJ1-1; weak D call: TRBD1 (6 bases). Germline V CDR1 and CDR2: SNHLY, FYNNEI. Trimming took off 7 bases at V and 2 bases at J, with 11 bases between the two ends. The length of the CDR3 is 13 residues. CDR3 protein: CASMRGGNTEAFF. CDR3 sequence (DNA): TGTGCCAGCATGAGAGGGGGAAACACTGAAGCTTTCTTT.

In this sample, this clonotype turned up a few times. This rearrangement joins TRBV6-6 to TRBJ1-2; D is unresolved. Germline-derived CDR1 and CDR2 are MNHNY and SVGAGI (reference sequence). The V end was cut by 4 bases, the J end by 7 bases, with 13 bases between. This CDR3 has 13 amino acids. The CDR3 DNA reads TGTGCCAGCAGTTGGACCTGGGAAAGTGGCTACACCTTC. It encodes CASSWTWESGYTF.

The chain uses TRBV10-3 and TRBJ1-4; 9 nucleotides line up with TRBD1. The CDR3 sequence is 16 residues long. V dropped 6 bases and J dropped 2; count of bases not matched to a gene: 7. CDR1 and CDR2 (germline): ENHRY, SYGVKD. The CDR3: CAISKQGAATNEKLFF. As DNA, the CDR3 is TGTGCCATCAGCAAACAGGGGGCGGCTACTAATGAAAAACTGTTTTTT.